The 15 T cell receptor beta chains below come from one sample, sequenced in a study of cytomegalovirus exposure and HLA in healthy donors. Primers for the PCR totalled 60 Vbeta and 13 Jbeta. Only in-frame clones appear in the TCRdb table, and some are missing; sequencing was by immunoSEQ multiplex PCR. The sample contains 99,000 or so clones, roughly 79% of which appear only once. The sequencing input was PBMCs. These receptors all stem from a man between 60 and 70 years old in good health and CMV-seropositive.

V usage is TRBV7-2 and J usage is TRBJ2-7, with 8 bases lining up with TRBD2. The J call may be in error: the DNA end matches TRBJ2-1 better. Germline loops: CDR1 SGHTA, CDR2 FQGNSA. The CDR3 is 16 amino acids. The DNA for the CDR3 is TGTGCCAGCAGCTTGCTAGCGGGCCCCCAGTCCTACGAGCAGTTCTTC. Translating gives CASSLLAGPQSYEQFF.

This chain links TRBV5-6 with TRBJ2-3; tentatively, D is TRBD2 (6 bases). The CDR3 runs to 16 residues. Germline CDR1 is SGHDT and CDR2 is YYEEEE. V lost 4 bases to trimming and J lost 1 base, with 16 bases between them. CDR3 in DNA: TGTGCCAGCAGCGCCGGGACTTCCTATGGCACAGATACGCAGTATTTT. Amino acids: CASSAGTSYGTDTQYF.

This clone occurred once. The rearrangement links TRBV5-4 to TRBJ1-1, with D possibly being TRBD1 (5 bases). Trimming pared 1 base from V and 1 base from J, leaving 11 bases between. Germline CDR1 and CDR2: SGHNT and YYREEE (reference sequence). The CDR3 consists of 15 residues. CDR3 in DNA: TGTGCCAGCAGCTTGAGTGGCCAGGGGAACACTGAAGCTTTCTTT. Translating gives CASSLSGQGNTEAFF.

The rearrangement uses TRBV5-5 and TRBJ2-3; D unclear. Germline loops: CDR1 SGHKS, CDR2 YYEKEE (reference sequence). The CDR3 sequence is 15 residues long. V was shortened by 0 bases and J by 6 bases, with 14 bases between the two germline ends. The CDR3 spells CASSLGVGSVDTQYF. In DNA form, the CDR3 reads TGTGCCAGCAGCTTGGGTGTCGGGTCCGTTGATACGCAGTATTTT.

The V gene is TRBV2, the J gene TRBJ2-5; tentatively, D is TRBD2 (6 bases). TRBJ2-7 explains the end of the DNA better; the J call may be wrong. CDR3 length: 16 residues. Looked up from germline, CDR1 is SNHLY and CDR2 is FYNNEI. The CDR3 reads CASSEAGGIFGYEQYF. CDR3 nucleotides: TGTGCCAGCAGTGAAGCGGGCGGGATTTTCGGATACGAGCAGTACTTC.

The chain has TRBV10-2 and TRBJ2-3, with D perhaps TRBD2 (6 bases). The CDR3 contains 15 residues. Trimming left V 2 bases short and J 1 base short, with 10 bases between. Looked up from germline, CDR1 is WSHSY and CDR2 is SAAADI. The CDR3 DNA follows: TGCGCCAGCAGTGAGGAGGGGACTCGCACAGATACGCAGTATTTT. Its protein is CASSEEGTRTDTQYF.

V usage is TRBV7-6 and J usage is TRBJ2-7; perhaps TRBD2 as D (6 bases). The CDR3 length is 15 residues. Deletions cut 1 base from V and 2 bases from J, with 12 bases between. Germline V gene sequence: CDR1 SGHVS, CDR2 FNYEAQ. The CDR3 reads CASSLGAGTAYEQYF. Written as DNA, the CDR3 is TGTGCCAGCAGCTTAGGAGCGGGTACGGCCTACGAGCAGTACTTC.

V is TRBV7-9 and J is TRBJ1-2; 9 nucleotides line up with TRBD1. The CDR3 contains 15 residues. V trimming: 2 bases; J trimming: 6 bases; junction bases outside the gene matches: 7. In germline, CDR1 is SEHNR, CDR2 FQNEAQ (reference sequence). The CDR3 DNA is TGTGCCAGCAGCTTAACGGGACAGGGTATCCATGGCTACACCTTC. Translation gives CASSLTGQGIHGYTF. The variable domain in full, with the rest retrieved from reference TRBV7-9 and TRBJ1-2, is DTGVSQNPRHKITKRGQNVTFRCDPISEHNRLYWYRQTLGQGPEFLTYFQNEAQLEKSRLLSDRFSAERPKGSFSTLEIQRTEQGDSAMYLCASSLTGQGIHGYTFGSGTRLTVV.

Concerning this clone itself: This sample includes further DNA sequences coding for the same CDR3. This chain joins TRBV18 and TRBJ2-7, with D tentatively TRBD1 (5 bases). CDR3 length: 14 amino acids. The germline V and J ends were trimmed by 3 bases and 3 bases, with 12 bases remaining between them. CDR1 is KGHSH, CDR2 LQKENI, per germline. The CDR3 coding sequence is TGTGCCAGCTCACCGGGTCAGGGTGTCTACGAGCAGTACTTC. Its translation is CASSPGQGVYEQYF.

V gene TRBV27 combines with J gene TRBJ1-2; no reliable D call. CDR3 size: 17 residues. The V end was cut by 5 bases, the J end by 2 bases, with 21 bases between. In germline, CDR1 is MNHEY, CDR2 SMNVEV (reference sequence). The CDR3 loop is CASSPGFYSGLNYGYTF. In DNA, the CDR3 is TGTGCCAGCAGTCCGGGATTTTACTCAGGACTCAACTATGGCTACACCTTC.

The V gene is TRBV5-4, the J gene TRBJ2-3; D perhaps matches TRBD2 (5 bases). The CDR3 totals 16 residues. V was cut by 4 bases and J by 2 bases, with 17 bases left in between. From germline, CDR1 is SGHNT and CDR2 YYREEE (reference sequence). The CDR3 is CASSLVNGKSTDTQYF. The DNA of the CDR3 is TGTGCCAGCAGCCTGGTTAACGGGAAGTCCACAGATACGCAGTATTTT. Combining the CDR3 with reference TRBV5-4 and TRBJ2-3 gives the whole variable domain ETGVTQSPTHLIKTRGQQVTLRCSSQSGHNTVSWYQQALGQGPQFIFQYYREEENGRGNFPPRFSGLQFPNYSSELNVNALELDDSALYLCASSLVNGKSTDTQYFGPGTRLTVL.

The chain joins TRBV5-1 to TRBJ1-3, with 8 positions matching TRBD1. Trimming cost V 2 bases and J 8 bases; bases outside gene matches: 6. CDR1 and CDR2 (germline): SGHRS, YFSETQ. The CDR3 has 14 amino acids. In nucleotides, the CDR3 is TGCGCCAGCAGCTTTGGCAGGGGGCCGTACACCATATATTTT. It translates to CASSFGRGPYTIYF.

Concerning this clone: One end of the junction is discordant with germline, which a read error may explain. The rearrangement links TRBV7-9 to TRBJ2-7, with D possibly being TRBD1 (5 bases). The CDR3 is 13 residues long. Germline CDR1 SEHNR, CDR2 FQNEAQ (reference sequence). This CDR3 is CSSSFGRGYEQYF. Written as DNA, the CDR3 is TGTTCCAGCAGCTTTGGAAGGGGCTACGAGCAGTACTTC.

The chain couples TRBV11-2 to TRBJ1-2; tentatively, D is TRBD1 (5 bases). Germline V gene data show CDR1 as SGHAT and CDR2 as FQNNGV. Trimming took 1 base from V and 7 from J, leaving 16 bases between them. The CDR3 length is 15 residues. In DNA, the CDR3 is TGTGCCAGCAGCTTAGGCGAAGGAGGGAGGGGTGGCTACACCTTC. It yields the protein CASSLGEGGRGGYTF.

V is TRBV28 and J is TRBJ1-5, with unresolved D. This CDR3 is 15 amino acids long. Trimming cost V 3 bases and J 0 bases, with 9 bases left between them. Looked up from germline, CDR1 is MDHEN and CDR2 is SYDVKM. In DNA form, the CDR3 reads TGTGCCAGCAGTTTGGCGGGTAATAGCAATCAGCCCCAGCATTTT. Its translation is CASSLAGNSNQPQHF.